These 10 T cell receptor beta chains were sequenced from one sample in a study of cytomegalovirus exposure and HLA in healthy donors. Primers included in the PCR were 60 Vbeta and 13 Jbeta primers. Sequenced by immunoSEQ multiplex PCR; TCRdb stores in-frame clones only, minus some. The table records some 130,000 clones, roughly 70% of them present only once. Sequences were obtained from PBMCs. These receptors were collected from a young man in good health and CMV-seronegative.

On this clone: This probably arose from a read error, given a far larger clone one base away. This chain links TRBV6-5 with TRBJ1-1, with D perhaps matching TRBD1 (6 bases). The CDR3 runs to 12 residues. V was pared by 8 bases and J by 9 bases, with 16 bases between. CDR1 and CDR2 from the germline V gene are MNHEY and SVGAGI. CDR3 sequence reads: CASCSPGGQAFF. The DNA for the CDR3 is TGTGCCAGCTGTTCTCCCGGGGGGCAAGCTTTCTTT.

The chain employs TRBV5-1 and TRBJ2-3; D remains unclear. Germline V gene sequence: CDR1 SGHRS, CDR2 YFSETQ. CDR3 length equals 15 residues. The V end lost 4 bases, the J end lost 1 base, and 13 bases lay between the germline ends. The CDR3 here is CASSAYPQGTDTQYF. CDR3 DNA sequence: TGCGCCAGCAGCGCGTATCCCCAGGGCACAGATACGCAGTATTTT.

The V call is TRBV4-1, the J call TRBJ1-5; D perhaps matches TRBD1 (5 bases). CDR1 and CDR2 (germline): MGHRA, YSYEKL. CDR3 size: 14 residues. The ends were cut back, 2 bases at V and 3 bases at J, with 8 bases in the middle. For the CDR3, the DNA is TGCGCCAGCAGCCAACTGACAGACAATCAGCCCCAGCATTTT. Protein: CASSQLTDNQPQHF.

V gene TRBV4-3 combines with J gene TRBJ1-4; D is uncertain. This CDR3 has 15 amino acids. Trimming shortened V by 2 bases and J by 4 bases, and 11 bases separated the two germline ends. Germline CDR1 LGHNA, CDR2 YSLEER. CDR3 residues: CASSQSIGVNEKLFF. CDR3 DNA sequence: TGCGCCAGCAGCCAATCTATAGGAGTTAATGAAAAACTGTTTTTT.

The chain joins TRBV7-9 to TRBJ2-3, with 10 bases that match TRBD2. The CDR3 spans 15 residues. Germline CDR1 is SEHNR and CDR2 is FQNEAQ (reference sequence). V shed 7 bases, J shed 1 base, and the junction held 5 bases outside the gene matches. The CDR3 DNA reads as TGTGCCAGCACCCTAGCGGGGGCCCGCACAGATACGCAGTATTTT. Protein: CASTLAGARTDTQYF.

The rearrangement links TRBV7-9 to TRBJ2-1, with 9 bases identical to TRBD2. After removal of 5 bases from V and 4 bases from J, the junction contained 9 bases not matched to a gene. The CDR3 totals 16 residues. CDR1 and CDR2 from the germline V gene are SEHNR and FQNEAQ (reference sequence). The CDR3, as DNA: TGTGCCAGCAGCCCGACCTCTAGCGGGGCATACAATGAGCAGTTCTTC. Translated, it gives CASSPTSSGAYNEQFF.

This clone came up a few times. V and J are TRBV28 and TRBJ1-2; tentative D call: TRBD1 (6 bases). The CDR3 runs to 14 residues. Germline V gene data show CDR1 as MDHEN and CDR2 as SYDVKM. V lost 5 bases and J 3 bases, leaving 13 bases between the germline ends. The CDR3 nucleotides are TGTGCCAGCAGTCCACACAGGGCTTACTATGGCTACACCTTC. Its translation: CASSPHRAYYGYTF.

This clone was picked up a small number of times. This sequence joins TRBV10-3 and TRBJ2-3; 10 positions match TRBD1. The length of the CDR3 is 14 residues. Germline V gene lookup returns CDR1 ENHRY and CDR2 SYGVKD. Losses at the gene ends were 7 bases for V and 2 bases for J; bases not matched to a gene: 3. The CDR3 region is CAIKGQGDTDTQYF. The CDR3 nucleotides read TGTGCCATCAAAGGACAGGGGGACACAGATACGCAGTATTTT.

V gene TRBV9 combines with J gene TRBJ1-5, with 7 bases aligning to TRBD1. Germline V gene lookup returns CDR1 SGDLS and CDR2 YYNGEE. This CDR3 comprises 16 residues. Trimming removed 0 bases from V and 4 bases from J; junction bases left unmatched: 7. The CDR3 region has the DNA TGTGCCAGCAGCGTAGGGACAGGAATTGGGAATCAGCCCCAGCATTTT. It encodes CASSVGTGIGNQPQHF.

The chain couples TRBV20-1 to TRBJ1-2, with D unresolved. CDR1 is DFQATT and CDR2 is SNEGSKA in the germline V gene (reference sequence). This CDR3 region has 9 residues. V dropped 3 bases and J dropped 7 bases, with 3 bases sitting between them. The CDR3 DNA sequence: TGCAGTGCTAGTAGTGGCTACACCTTC. This codes for CSASSGYTF.